These 30 T cell receptor beta chains share one sample of origin, sequenced in a study of CD8 T cells in Susac syndrome. The authors reverse transcribed about 0.5 to 1 ug RNA with random hexamers. TCRdb passed the immunoSEQ multiplex PCR reads through MiXCR, listing each CDR3 protein once. This table holds a few hundred thousand distinct CDR3 sequences, 95% found once. Sample: CD4+ T cells from PBMCs. All receptors derive from a human donor with multiple sclerosis.

This sequence joins TRBV29-1 and TRBJ1-2; D unclear. CDR3 length: 11 amino acids. With 2 bases removed from V and 8 bases from J, the gap between germline ends came to 9 bases. Germline V gene sequence: CDR1 SQVTM, CDR2 ANQGSEA. The CDR3 protein is CSVERLGGYTF. The CDR3 DNA is TGCAGCGTTGAAAGGCTTGGCGGCTACACCTTC.

The chain couples TRBV29-1 to TRBJ2-7, with D perhaps matching TRBD2 (5 bases). Germline values: CDR1 SQVTM, CDR2 ANQGSEA. Trimming took 7 bases from V and 0 from J, leaving 10 bases between them. This CDR3 comprises 12 residues. CDR3 region: CSAAGLSYEQYF. The CDR3 bases are TGCAGCGCCGCCGGACTCTCCTACGAGCAGTACTTC.

The chain combines TRBV29-1 with TRBJ1-1; a possible D gene is TRBD1 (6 bases). The germline V gene has CDR1 SQVTM and CDR2 ANQGSEA. The CDR3 length is 13 residues. V lost 6 bases and J 3 bases, leaving 14 bases between the germline ends. The CDR3 reads CSVLQGGHTEAFF. In DNA, the CDR3 is TGCAGCGTCTTACAGGGCGGGCACACTGAAGCTTTCTTT. Full variable domain (rest looked up from reference TRBV29-1 and TRBJ1-1): SAVISQKPSRDICQRGTSLTIQCQVDSQVTMMFWYRQQPGQSLTLIATANQGSEATYESGFVIDKFPISRPNLTFSTLTVSNMSPEDSSIYLCSVLQGGHTEAFFGQGTRLTVV.

This chain joins TRBV14 and TRBJ1-2; 7 bases are a match to TRBD1. The CDR3 has 13 amino acids. V lost 4 bases and J lost 5; bases outside the gene matches: 4. Per germline, CDR1 SGHDN and CDR2 FVKESK. The CDR3 loop reads CASSRDRRYGYTF. The CDR3 nucleotides are TGTGCCAGCAGCCGGGACAGAAGGTATGGCTACACCTTC.

For the CDR3, the DNA is TGTGCCACCGGACGGGTCTACTCTAACACCGGGGAGCTGTTTTTT. Translating gives CATGRVYSNTGELFF. This chain uses TRBV27 with TRBJ2-2, with D uncertain. Germline CDR1 is MNHEY and CDR2 is SMNVEV (reference sequence). There are 15 residues in the CDR3. V was cut by 10 bases and J by 2 bases, with 17 bases left in between.

The V and J genes are TRBV5-1 and TRBJ2-1; D is ambiguous. The germline V and J ends were trimmed by 6 bases and 8 bases, with 9 bases remaining between them. Germline V lookup: CDR1 SGHRS, CDR2 YFSETQ. This CDR3 comprises 11 residues. The chain's CDR3 is CASTLRDEQFF. The CDR3 region has the DNA TGCGCCAGCACCCTACGGGATGAGCAGTTCTTC.

The J gene is TRBJ2-1, the V gene TRBV20-1; no firm D call. From germline, CDR1 is DFQATT and CDR2 SNEGSKA (reference sequence). This CDR3 spans 12 amino acids. This chain's CDR3 is CSSTRSGNEQFF. As DNA, the CDR3 is TGCAGCTCCACGAGGTCGGGCAATGAGCAGTTCTTC.

The V gene is TRBV30, the J gene TRBJ1-4; D unclear. The CDR3 totals 13 residues. CDR1 and CDR2 (germline): GTSNPN, SVGIG (reference sequence). Between the trimmed V and J ends, which lost 3 bases and 8 bases, there was a span of 13 bases. As DNA, the CDR3 is TGTGCCTGGAGCCGGGGATTGCGGGAAAAACTGTTTTTT. This gives the protein CAWSRGLREKLFF.

This chain joins TRBV30 and TRBJ1-2; TRBD1 matches 7 bases. The CDR3 contains 14 residues. V lost 2 bases and J lost 8; bases outside the gene matches: 11. CDR1 and CDR2 from the germline V gene are GTSNPN and SVGIG (reference sequence). The CDR3 protein is CAWSKAGRGVGYTF. CDR3 nucleotides: TGTGCCTGGAGTAAGGCCGGCAGGGGGGTCGGCTACACCTTC. Supplemented by reference TRBV30 and TRBJ1-2, the full variable domain reads SQTIHQWPATLVQPVGSPLSLECTVEGTSNPNLYWYRQAAGRGLQLLFYSVGIGQISSEVPQNLSASRPQDRQFILSSKKLLLSDSGFYLCAWSKAGRGVGYTFGSGTRLTVV.

The chain has TRBV29-1 and TRBJ2-7; D may be TRBD2 (6 bases). CDR1 and CDR2 from the germline V gene are SQVTM and ANQGSEA. The CDR3 consists of 11 residues. The ends were cut back, 7 bases at V and 7 bases at J, with 14 bases in the middle. The CDR3 spells CSAGSRDEQYV. CDR3 coding DNA: TGCAGCGCCGGGAGTAGAGATGAGCAGTACGTC.

The rearrangement uses TRBV20-1 and TRBJ2-7; the D is unclear. CDR3 size: 11 residues. V was pared by 5 bases and J by 3 bases, with 8 bases between. From germline, CDR1 is DFQATT and CDR2 SNEGSKA (reference sequence). The DNA of the CDR3 is TGCAGTGCTGAAGCCGACTACGAGCAGTACTTC. Protein: CSAEADYEQYF.

The rearrangement joins TRBV14 to TRBJ1-1, with D unresolved. CDR3 length: 13 residues. Trimming left V 2 bases short and J 4 bases short, with 8 bases between. Germline V gives CDR1 SGHDN, CDR2 FVKESK. The CDR3 nucleotides read TGTGCCAGCAGCCAATTTATCGGCACTGAAGCTTTCTTT. Translated, it gives CASSQFIGTEAFF.

This rearrangement joins TRBV15 to TRBJ1-1; D is uncertain. This CDR3 is built from 15 residues. Trimming took off 1 base at V and 1 base at J, with 10 bases between the two ends. Looked up from germline, CDR1 is LNHNV and CDR2 is YYDKDF (reference sequence). In DNA, the CDR3 is TGTGCCACCAGCAGAGCTTACGACCCGAACACTGAAGCTTTCTTT. Protein sequence: CATSRAYDPNTEAFF.

The CDR3 here is CSARPGVEQFF. The CDR3 DNA reads TGCAGTGCTAGACCAGGGGTAGAGCAGTTCTTC. The gene calls are TRBV20-1 and TRBJ2-1; D possibly corresponds to TRBD1 (6 bases). V was trimmed by 2 bases and J by 10 bases, leaving 9 bases between them. The CDR3 is 11 amino acids. The germline CDR1 and CDR2 sequences are DFQATT and SNEGSKA (reference sequence).

The chain links TRBV14 to TRBJ2-1; D is possibly TRBD1 or TRBD2 (6 bases each). This CDR3 region has 14 residues. Per the germline V gene, CDR1 is SGHDN and CDR2 is FVKESK. V gave up 5 bases and J gave up 2 bases, with 10 bases separating them. CDR3 in amino acids: CASSEGGPYNEQFF. In DNA form, the CDR3 reads TGTGCCAGCAGCGAGGGGGGTCCCTACAATGAGCAGTTCTTC.

J is TRBJ1-3 and V is TRBV7-6, with a possible D match to TRBD1 (5 bases). CDR1 is SGHVS, CDR2 FNYEAQ, per germline. V gave up 3 bases and J gave up 9 bases, with 15 bases separating them. There are 14 residues in the CDR3. The CDR3 nucleotides are TGTGCCAGCAGCTTGAGGCAGGGTCATGGCACCATATATTTT. Encoded protein: CASSLRQGHGTIYF.

This chain uses TRBV3-1 with TRBJ1-5; weak D call: TRBD1 (5 bases). From germline, CDR1 is LGHDT and CDR2 YNNKEL (reference sequence). Trimming stripped 1 base from V and 9 bases from J, with 10 bases between. CDR3 length equals 13 residues. The CDR3 DNA reads as TGTGCCAGCAGCCAAGGGGGCGGAATGCCCCAGCATTTT. Translated, it gives CASSQGGGMPQHF.

The table lists this clonotype with a count of one. The chain uses TRBV29-1 and TRBJ2-1; TRBD1 agrees at 9 bases. After removal of 7 bases from V and 9 bases from J, the junction contained 7 bases not matched to a gene. CDR3 length equals 12 residues. Germline V lookup: CDR1 SQVTM, CDR2 ANQGSEA. The DNA of the CDR3 is TGCAGCGGATTACAGGGGGCGGCTGAGCAGTTCTTC. This codes for CSGLQGAAEQFF.

The chain uses TRBV12-3 or TRBV12-4 and TRBJ1-1; a possible D gene is TRBD1 (6 bases). Trimming took 5 bases from V and 0 from J, leaving 10 bases between them. The CDR3 is 14 residues long. CDR3 sequence: CASSGGQLNTEAFF. CDR3 in DNA: TGTGCCAGCAGTGGAGGACAGTTGAACACTGAAGCTTTCTTT.

This chain links TRBV3-1 with TRBJ1-2; no clear D. The germline V gene encodes CDR1 LGHDT and CDR2 YNNKEL (reference sequence). V lost 1 base and J 6 bases, leaving 9 bases between the germline ends. The CDR3 has 13 amino acids. In DNA form, the CDR3 reads TGTGCCAGCAGCCAAGGGGCAGGCAATGGCTACACCTTC. As protein: CASSQGAGNGYTF.

This chain links TRBV14 with TRBJ2-3; no reliable D call. Trimming took 1 base from V and 4 from J, leaving 6 bases between them. The CDR3 length is 13 residues. Germline-derived CDR1 and CDR2 are SGHDN and FVKESK. This chain's CDR3 is CASSQGAPDTQYF. CDR3 DNA: TGTGCCAGCAGCCAAGGTGCCCCAGATACGCAGTATTTT.

This sequence joins TRBV11-2 and TRBJ1-2; 8 nucleotides line up with TRBD1. V gave up 5 bases and J gave up 8 bases; unmatched junction bases: 7. Germline V lookup: CDR1 SGHAT, CDR2 FQNNGV. The CDR3 runs 13 residues. The CDR3 spells CASSQQGVGGYTF. The CDR3 DNA follows: TGTGCCAGCAGCCAACAGGGGGTTGGGGGCTACACCTTC. The full variable domain, its missing parts supplied by reference TRBV11-2 and TRBJ1-2, is EAGVAQSPRYKIIEKRQSVAFWCNPISGHATLYWYQQILGQGPKLLIQFQNNGVVDDSQLPKDRFSAERLKGVDSTLKIQPAKLEDSAVYLCASSQQGVGGYTFGSGTRLTVV.

The chain links TRBV6-2 or TRBV6-3 to TRBJ1-1; the match to TRBD1 covers 8 bases. This CDR3 spans 14 amino acids. V trimming: 10 bases; J trimming: 0 bases; junction bases outside the gene matches: 7. Germline V gives CDR1 MNHEY, CDR2 SVGEGT. The CDR3: CATRPTGVNTEAFF. CDR3 nucleotides: TGTGCCACCCGACCGACAGGGGTGAACACTGAAGCTTTCTTT.

The genes are TRBV7-2 and TRBJ2-5; D may be TRBD2 (6 bases). This CDR3 comprises 14 residues. Germline V lookup: CDR1 SGHTA, CDR2 FQGNSA. The V and J ends lost 7 bases and 2 bases respectively, with 14 bases between them. This CDR3 is CASNRLARQETQYF. In DNA form, the CDR3 reads TGTGCCAGCAACCGTCTAGCGCGACAAGAGACCCAGTACTTC.

The V gene is TRBV18, the J gene TRBJ2-5, with D uncertain. CDR1 and CDR2 from the germline V gene are KGHSH and LQKENI. V lost 3 bases to trimming and J lost 5 bases, with 4 bases between them. The CDR3 extends over 11 amino acids. Written as DNA, the CDR3 is TGTGCCAGCTCACCGAGTGAGACCCAGTACTTC. Residues: CASSPSETQYF.

The chain employs TRBV6-1 and TRBJ2-7; either TRBD1 or TRBD2 may fit D (6 bases each). The V end lost 2 bases, the J end lost 2 bases, and 16 bases lay between the germline ends. In germline, CDR1 is MNHNS, CDR2 SASEGT. The CDR3 has 16 amino acids. CDR3 residues: CASSERGAGWAYEQYV. The DNA of the CDR3 is TGTGCCAGCAGTGAAAGGGGGGCAGGTTGGGCCTACGAGCAGTACGTC.

This chain links TRBV29-1 with TRBJ2-3, with 8 bases fitting TRBD1. Trimming removed 1 base from V and 2 bases from J; junction bases left unmatched: 5. Germline V gene sequence: CDR1 SQVTM, CDR2 ANQGSEA. The CDR3 runs to 15 residues. This chain's CDR3 is CSVEGGQVFTDTQYF. CDR3 in DNA: TGCAGCGTTGAAGGGGGACAGGTCTTCACAGATACGCAGTATTTT.

The gene calls are TRBV30 and TRBJ1-6, with D unresolved. The germline CDR1 and CDR2 sequences are GTSNPN and SVGIG (reference sequence). Trimming took off 4 bases at V and 5 bases at J, with 9 bases between the two ends. The CDR3 sequence is 13 residues long. Here the CDR3 reads CAWTKGNNSPLHF. CDR3 DNA: TGTGCCTGGACCAAGGGAAATAATTCACCCCTCCACTTT.

V is TRBV3-1 and J is TRBJ1-6, with unresolved D. Germline V lookup: CDR1 LGHDT, CDR2 YNNKEL (reference sequence). The length of the CDR3 is 12 residues. V dropped 1 base and J dropped 9 bases, with 4 bases sitting between them. CDR3: CASSQALSPLHF. Written as DNA, the CDR3 is TGTGCCAGCAGCCAAGCCCTTTCACCCCTCCACTTT. Combining the CDR3 with reference TRBV3-1 and TRBJ1-6 gives the whole variable domain DTAVSQTPKYLVTQMGNDKSIKCEQNLGHDTMYWYKQDSKKFLKIMFSYNNKELIINETVPNRFSPKSPDKAHLNLHINSLELGDSAVYFCASSQALSPLHFGNGTRLTVT.

The genes are TRBV12-5 and TRBJ1-1, with D tentatively TRBD1 (6 bases). Germline CDR1 is LGHNT and CDR2 is FRNRAP. V was shortened by 5 bases and J by 8 bases, with 9 bases between the two germline ends. This CDR3 region has 11 residues. CDR3: CASGLGTEAFF. In nucleotides, the CDR3 is TGTGCTAGTGGTCTCGGGACAGAAGCTTTCTTT.